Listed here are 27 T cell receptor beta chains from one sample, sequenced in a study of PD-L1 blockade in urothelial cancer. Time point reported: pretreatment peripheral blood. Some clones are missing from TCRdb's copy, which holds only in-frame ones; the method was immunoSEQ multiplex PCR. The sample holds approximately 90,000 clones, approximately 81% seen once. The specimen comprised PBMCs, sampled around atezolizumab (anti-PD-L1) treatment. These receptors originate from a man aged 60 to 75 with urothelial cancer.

CDR3 amino acids: CASSSDRGNTEAFF. As DNA, the CDR3 is TGCGCCAGCAGCTCCGACAGGGGGAACACTGAAGCTTTCTTT. The chain recombines TRBV5-1 with TRBJ1-1; 8 positions agree with TRBD1. The germline V gene has CDR1 SGHRS and CDR2 YFSETQ. This CDR3 comprises 14 residues. V was pared by 3 bases and J by 1 base, with 2 bases of the junction left unmatched.

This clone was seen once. The chain's CDR3 is CASSGWGGTDTQYF. DNA for the CDR3: TGTGCCAGCAGCGGGTGGGGGGGCACAGATACGCAGTATTTT. V is TRBV7-2 and J is TRBJ2-3; perhaps TRBD2 as D (6 bases). Trimming left V 5 bases short and J 1 base short, with 10 bases between. The CDR3 runs 14 residues. Germline CDR1 SGHTA, CDR2 FQGNSA.

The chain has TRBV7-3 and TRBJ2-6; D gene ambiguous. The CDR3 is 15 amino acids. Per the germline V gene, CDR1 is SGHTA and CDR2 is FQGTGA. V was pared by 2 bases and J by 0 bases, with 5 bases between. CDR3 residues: CASSLLRSGANVLTF. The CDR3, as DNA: TGTGCCAGCAGCTTATTGCGCTCTGGGGCCAACGTCCTGACTTTC.

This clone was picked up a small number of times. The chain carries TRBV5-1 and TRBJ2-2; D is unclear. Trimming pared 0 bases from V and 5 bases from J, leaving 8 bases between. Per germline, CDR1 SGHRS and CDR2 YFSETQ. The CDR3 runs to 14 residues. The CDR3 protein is CASSLVSGTGELFF. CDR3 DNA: TGCGCCAGCAGCTTGGTTTCGGGTACCGGGGAGCTGTTTTTT.

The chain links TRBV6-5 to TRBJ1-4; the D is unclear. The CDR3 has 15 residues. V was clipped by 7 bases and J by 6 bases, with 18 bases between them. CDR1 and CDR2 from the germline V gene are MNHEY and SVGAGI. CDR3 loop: CASNQDGAQDEKLFF. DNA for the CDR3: TGTGCCAGCAACCAAGACGGAGCCCAAGATGAAAAACTGTTTTTT.

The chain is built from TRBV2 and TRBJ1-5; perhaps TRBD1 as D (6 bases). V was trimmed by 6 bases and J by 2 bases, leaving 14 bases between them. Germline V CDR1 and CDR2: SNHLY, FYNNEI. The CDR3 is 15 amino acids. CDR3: CASSGGARGNQPQHF. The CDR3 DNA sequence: TGTGCCAGCAGCGGGGGGGCGCGGGGCAATCAGCCCCAGCATTTT.

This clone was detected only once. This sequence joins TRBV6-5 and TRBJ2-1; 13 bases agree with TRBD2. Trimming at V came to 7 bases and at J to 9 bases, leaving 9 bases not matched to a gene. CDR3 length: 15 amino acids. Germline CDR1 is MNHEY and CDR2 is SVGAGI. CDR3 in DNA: TGTGCCAGCACCCCCCGGGGACTAGCGGGAAGTGAGCAGTTCTTC. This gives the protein CASTPRGLAGSEQFF.

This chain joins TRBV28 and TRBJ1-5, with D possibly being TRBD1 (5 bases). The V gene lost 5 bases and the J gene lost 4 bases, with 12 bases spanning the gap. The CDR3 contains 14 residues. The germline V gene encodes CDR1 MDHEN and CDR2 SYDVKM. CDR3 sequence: CASSGTDRNQPQHF. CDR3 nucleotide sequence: TGTGCCAGCAGTGGAACTGACAGAAATCAGCCCCAGCATTTT.

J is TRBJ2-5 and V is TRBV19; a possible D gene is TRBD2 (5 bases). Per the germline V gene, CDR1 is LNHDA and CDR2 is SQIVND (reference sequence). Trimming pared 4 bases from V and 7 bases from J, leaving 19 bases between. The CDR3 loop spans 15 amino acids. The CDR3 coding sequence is TGTGCCAGTAGTAGTAATAGACCCCCCCGGGGGACCCAGTACTTC. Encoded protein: CASSSNRPPRGTQYF.

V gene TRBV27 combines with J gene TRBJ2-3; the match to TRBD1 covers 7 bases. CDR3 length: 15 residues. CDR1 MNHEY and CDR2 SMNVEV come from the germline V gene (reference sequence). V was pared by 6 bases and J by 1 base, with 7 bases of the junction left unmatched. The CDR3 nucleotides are TGTGCCAGCAGGCTAGGGGGCCGGGGCACAGATACGCAGTATTTT. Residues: CASRLGGRGTDTQYF.

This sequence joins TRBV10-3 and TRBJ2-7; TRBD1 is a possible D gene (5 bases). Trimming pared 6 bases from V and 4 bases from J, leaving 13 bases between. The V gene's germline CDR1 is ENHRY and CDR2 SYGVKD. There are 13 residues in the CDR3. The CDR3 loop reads CAIRDQDKYEQYF. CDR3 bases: TGTGCCATCAGGGACCAGGACAAGTACGAGCAGTACTTC.

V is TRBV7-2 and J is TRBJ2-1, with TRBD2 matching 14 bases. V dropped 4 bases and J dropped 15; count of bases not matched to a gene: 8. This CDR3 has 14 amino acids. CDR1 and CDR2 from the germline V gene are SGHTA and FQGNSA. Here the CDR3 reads CASSSLGTSGGWFF. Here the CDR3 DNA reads TGTGCCAGCAGCTCTTTAGGGACTAGCGGGGGCTGGTTCTTC.

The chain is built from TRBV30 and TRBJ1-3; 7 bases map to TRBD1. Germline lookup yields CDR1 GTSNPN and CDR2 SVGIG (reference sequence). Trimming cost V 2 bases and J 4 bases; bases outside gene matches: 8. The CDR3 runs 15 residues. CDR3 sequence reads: CAWSSDRIFGNTIYF. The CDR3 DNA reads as TGTGCCTGGAGTTCGGACAGGATTTTCGGAAACACCATATATTTT. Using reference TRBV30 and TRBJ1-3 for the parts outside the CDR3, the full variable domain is SQTIHQWPATLVQPVGSPLSLECTVEGTSNPNLYWYRQAAGRGLQLLFYSVGIGQISSEVPQNLSASRPQDRQFILSSKKLLLSDSGFYLCAWSSDRIFGNTIYFGEGSWLTVV.

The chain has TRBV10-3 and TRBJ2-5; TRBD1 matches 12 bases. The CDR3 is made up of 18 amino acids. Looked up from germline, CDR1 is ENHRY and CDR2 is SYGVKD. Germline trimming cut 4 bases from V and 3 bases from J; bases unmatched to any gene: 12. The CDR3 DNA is TGTGCCATCAGTGGCGGGACAGGGGGCGTCGGAAAGGAAGAGACCCAGTACTTC. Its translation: CAISGGTGGVGKEETQYF.

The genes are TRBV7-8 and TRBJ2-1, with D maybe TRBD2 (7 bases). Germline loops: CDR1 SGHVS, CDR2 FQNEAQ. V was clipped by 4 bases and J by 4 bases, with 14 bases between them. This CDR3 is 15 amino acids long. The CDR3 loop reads CASSYGGQIYNEQFF. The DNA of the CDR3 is TGTGCCAGCAGCTACGGGGGGCAAATATACAATGAGCAGTTCTTC.

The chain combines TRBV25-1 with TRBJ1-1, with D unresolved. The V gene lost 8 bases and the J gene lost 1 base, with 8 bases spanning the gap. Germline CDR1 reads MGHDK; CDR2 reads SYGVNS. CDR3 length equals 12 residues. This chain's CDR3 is CASRGTNTEAFF. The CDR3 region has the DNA TGTGCCAGCCGGGGTACGAACACTGAAGCTTTCTTT.

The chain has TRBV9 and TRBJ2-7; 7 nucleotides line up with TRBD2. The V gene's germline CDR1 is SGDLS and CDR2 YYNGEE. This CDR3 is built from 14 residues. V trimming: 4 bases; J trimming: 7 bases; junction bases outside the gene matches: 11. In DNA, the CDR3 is TGTGCCAGCAGCACCCCACTGGGGGGAGGGGAGCAGTACTTC. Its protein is CASSTPLGGGEQYF.

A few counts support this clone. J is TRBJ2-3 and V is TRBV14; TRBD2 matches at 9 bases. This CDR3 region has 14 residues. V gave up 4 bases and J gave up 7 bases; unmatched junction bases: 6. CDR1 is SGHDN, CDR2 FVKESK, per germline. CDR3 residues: CASSRSGRLYTQYF. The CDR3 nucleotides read TGTGCCAGCAGCCGTAGCGGGAGATTATATACGCAGTATTTT.

The CDR3 sequence: CAWSLGQGAHEQYF. CDR3 in DNA: TGTGCCTGGAGTCTGGGACAGGGAGCCCACGAGCAGTACTTC. The rearrangement uses TRBV30 and TRBJ2-7, with TRBD1 matching over 9 bases. Germline V gene sequence: CDR1 GTSNPN, CDR2 SVGIG (reference sequence). V was clipped by 2 bases and J by 5 bases; unmatched bases: 7. The CDR3 is 14 amino acids. The variable domain in full, with the rest retrieved from reference TRBV30 and TRBJ2-7, is SQTIHQWPATLVQPVGSPLSLECTVEGTSNPNLYWYRQAAGRGLQLLFYSVGIGQISSEVPQNLSASRPQDRQFILSSKKLLLSDSGFYLCAWSLGQGAHEQYFGPGTRLTVT.

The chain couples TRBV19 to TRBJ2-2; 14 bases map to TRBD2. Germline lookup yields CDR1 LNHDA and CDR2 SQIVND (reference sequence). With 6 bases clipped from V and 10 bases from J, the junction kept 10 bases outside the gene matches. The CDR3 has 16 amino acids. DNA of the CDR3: TGTGCCAGTAGGCCCCTCGTGGGACTAGCGGGGGTGGAGCTGTTTTTT. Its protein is CASRPLVGLAGVELFF.

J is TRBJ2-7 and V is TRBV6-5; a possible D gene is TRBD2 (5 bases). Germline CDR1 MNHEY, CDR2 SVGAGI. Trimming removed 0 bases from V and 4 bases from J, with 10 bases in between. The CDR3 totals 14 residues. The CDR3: CASSYSIGGYEQYF. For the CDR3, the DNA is TGTGCCAGCAGTTACTCTATTGGCGGGTACGAGCAGTACTTC.

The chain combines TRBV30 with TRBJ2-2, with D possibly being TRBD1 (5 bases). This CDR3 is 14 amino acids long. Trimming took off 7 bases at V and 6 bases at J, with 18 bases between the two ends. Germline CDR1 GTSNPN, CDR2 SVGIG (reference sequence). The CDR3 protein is CASTLPGSAGELFF. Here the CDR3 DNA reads TGTGCCTCCACCCTCCCAGGGTCCGCCGGGGAGCTGTTTTTT.

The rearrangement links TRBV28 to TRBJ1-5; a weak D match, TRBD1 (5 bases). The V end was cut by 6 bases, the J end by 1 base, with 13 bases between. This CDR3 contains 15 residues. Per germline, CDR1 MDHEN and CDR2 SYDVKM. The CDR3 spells CASSPGGGSNQPQHF. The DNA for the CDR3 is TGTGCCAGCAGCCCCGGGGGGGGAAGCAATCAGCCCCAGCATTTT.

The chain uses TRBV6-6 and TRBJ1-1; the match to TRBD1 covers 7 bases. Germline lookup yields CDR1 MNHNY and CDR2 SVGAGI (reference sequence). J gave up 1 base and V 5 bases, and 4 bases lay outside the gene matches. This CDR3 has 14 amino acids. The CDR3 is CASSGGGANTEAFF. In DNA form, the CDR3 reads TGTGCCAGCAGTGGAGGGGGCGCGAACACTGAAGCTTTCTTT.

The CDR3 is CASSRTGPTYEQYF. For the CDR3, the DNA is TGCGCCAGCAGCAGGACAGGACCTACCTACGAGCAGTACTTC. The chain combines TRBV5-1 with TRBJ2-7, with TRBD1 matching over 7 bases. The CDR3 has 14 residues. In germline, CDR1 is SGHRS, CDR2 YFSETQ. V was clipped by 4 bases and J by 2 bases; unmatched bases: 6.

Here the CDR3 DNA reads TGTGCCTTGGACAGGGGAGCCGGGGAGCTGTTTTTT. Its protein product is CALDRGAGELFF. J is TRBJ2-2 and V is TRBV30; 9 bases line up with TRBD1. The ends lost 7 bases at V and 6 bases at J; junction bases unmatched: 3. This CDR3 is built from 12 residues. The germline V gene encodes CDR1 GTSNPN and CDR2 SVGIG (reference sequence).

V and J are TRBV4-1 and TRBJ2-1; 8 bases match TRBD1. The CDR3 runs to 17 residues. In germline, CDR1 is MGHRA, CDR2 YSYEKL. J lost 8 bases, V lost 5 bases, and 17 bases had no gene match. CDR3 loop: CASSVSGTGPTSYEQFF. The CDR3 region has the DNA TGCGCCAGCAGCGTCTCTGGGACAGGACCTACTTCGTATGAGCAGTTCTTC.